These 15 T cell receptor beta chains were sequenced from one sample in a study of T-cell reconstitution after alpha-beta-depleted transplantation in children. Using unique molecular identifiers, the investigators prepared the TCRbeta library. In TCRdb, the PCR reads were re-called with MiXCR into one record per CDR3 protein. The sample lists hundreds of thousands of distinct CDR3 sequences; around a sixth were seen once. The sequenced sample was PBMCs from the stem cell graft donor, obtained from the stem cell graft. The receptors were sampled from a human donor who donated a stem cell graft to a child with acute myeloid leukemia.

The table lists this clonotype with many counts. The V call is TRBV20-1, the J call TRBJ2-3; D is possibly TRBD2 (6 bases). Germline-derived CDR1 and CDR2 are DFQATT and SNEGSKA (reference sequence). Trimming shortened V by 3 bases and J by 9 bases, and 19 bases separated the two germline ends. This CDR3 has 14 residues. DNA for the CDR3: TGCAGTGCTAGTGATCTAGCGCGGTCAGGGACGCAGTATTTT. Translating it yields CSASDLARSGTQYF.

This clonotype was observed a few times. The chain links TRBV9 to TRBJ2-1, with D possibly matching TRBD1 (6 bases). Trimming took off 4 bases at V and 11 bases at J, with 22 bases between the two ends. The CDR3 is 15 residues long. The V gene's germline CDR1 is SGDLS and CDR2 YYNGEE. DNA of the CDR3: TGTGCCAGCAGCACTCGCACCGACAGGAACTCGAAGCAGTTCTTC. Translated, it gives CASSTRTDRNSKQFF. Full variable domain (missing parts from reference TRBV9 and TRBJ2-1): DSGVTQTPKHLITATGQRVTLRCSPRSGDLSVYWYQQSLDQGLQFLIQYYNGEERAKGNILERFSAQQFPDLHSELNLSSLELGDSALYFCASSTRTDRNSKQFFGPGTRLTVL.

This clonotype was found a few times. The CDR3 DNA reads TGTGCCAGCAGCAACCCTACAAGGGGGGACTACGAGCAGTACGTC. Amino acids: CASSNPTRGDYEQYV. The chain employs TRBV6-2 or TRBV6-3 and TRBJ2-7; D tentatively fits TRBD1 or TRBD2 (6 bases each). This CDR3 spans 15 amino acids. Germline CDR1 is MNHEY and CDR2 is SVGEGT. V was pared by 6 bases and J by 3 bases, with 18 bases between.

This rearrangement joins TRBV6-2 or TRBV6-3 to TRBJ2-7; 7 bases line up with TRBD1. The V gene's germline CDR1 is MNHEY and CDR2 SVGEGT. This CDR3 contains 13 residues. Losses at the gene ends were 8 bases for V and 3 bases for J; bases not matched to a gene: 7. The chain's CDR3 is CASARDRYYEQYF. As DNA, the CDR3 is TGTGCCAGCGCTCGGGACAGATACTACGAGCAGTACTTC.

This clonotype was counted between two and nine times. The chain carries TRBV24-1 and TRBJ2-3; 9 bases match TRBD1. There are 17 residues in the CDR3. The germline CDR1 and CDR2 sequences are KGHDR and SFDVKD. V was pared by 3 bases and J by 3 bases, with 9 bases of the junction left unmatched. Written as DNA, the CDR3 is TGTGCCACCAGTGATCTGGAACCGGGACAGGGAACAGATACGCAGTATTTT. Its translation: CATSDLEPGQGTDTQYF.

This clonotype appeared a few times. The chain combines TRBV9 with TRBJ2-3, with 9 bases identical to TRBD2. CDR1 and CDR2 (germline): SGDLS, YYNGEE. The CDR3 spans 15 residues. Trimming at V came to 4 bases and at J to 4 bases, leaving 7 bases not matched to a gene. The CDR3 nucleotides read TGTGCCAGCAGCTCCGGGACTAGCAGGTCAGATACGCAGTATTTT. Its protein product is CASSSGTSRSDTQYF.

The sample holds many counts of this clonotype. V is TRBV7-2 and J is TRBJ2-1, with TRBD2 matching 7 bases. V was pared by 11 bases and J by 0 bases, with 10 bases of the junction left unmatched. The V gene's germline CDR1 is SGHTA and CDR2 FQGNSA. The CDR3 contains 15 residues. CDR3 sequence (DNA): TGTGCCCACACGAGGGCGGGGGACTCCTACAATGAGCAGTTCTTC. Protein product: CAHTRAGDSYNEQFF.

This clonotype has only a few counts. The chain combines TRBV20-1 with TRBJ2-7; TRBD1 might be the D (5 bases). V lost 2 bases and J lost 2, with 13 bases in between. Looked up from germline, CDR1 is DFQATT and CDR2 is SNEGSKA (reference sequence). CDR3 length: 14 amino acids. CDR3 sequence reads: CSARQGFGPYEQYF. In DNA, the CDR3 is TGCAGTGCTAGACAGGGTTTTGGCCCCTACGAGCAGTACTTC.

This clonotype was seen many times. This sequence joins TRBV12-3 or TRBV12-4 and TRBJ1-5; TRBD1 agrees at 9 bases. V lost 7 bases and J lost 3; bases outside the gene matches: 4. This CDR3 has 14 amino acids. Written as DNA, the CDR3 is TGTGCCAGCACTGGGACAGGGTTCAATCAGCCCCAGCATTTT. Translated, it gives CASTGTGFNQPQHF.

The chain links TRBV7-9 to TRBJ2-7; 7 bases align to TRBD2. The germline CDR1 and CDR2 sequences are SEHNR and FQNEAQ (reference sequence). The CDR3 totals 15 residues. V was clipped by 5 bases and J by 2 bases; unmatched bases: 9. The CDR3 spells CASSEISGAPYEQYF. The CDR3 DNA sequence: TGTGCCAGCAGCGAAATAAGCGGGGCCCCCTACGAGCAGTACTTC. The full variable domain, with the rest looked up from reference TRBV7-9 and TRBJ2-7, is DTGVSQNPRHKITKRGQNVTFRCDPISEHNRLYWYRQTLGQGPEFLTYFQNEAQLEKSRLLSDRFSAERPKGSFSTLEIQRTEQGDSAMYLCASSEISGAPYEQYFGPGTRLTVT.

This clonotype was seen only a few times. The chain links TRBV6-5 to TRBJ1-1; a weak D match, TRBD1 (5 bases). V gave up 2 bases and J gave up 1 base, with 11 bases separating them. This CDR3 has 15 residues. CDR1 is MNHEY, CDR2 SVGAGI, per germline. CDR3 amino acids: CASSYPREGNTEAFF. The CDR3 bases are TGTGCCAGCAGTTACCCCAGGGAGGGGAACACTGAAGCTTTCTTT.

Ten or more counts support this clonotype. The V call is TRBV6-1, the J call TRBJ2-7; D remains ambiguous. V was cut by 5 bases and J by 3 bases, with 14 bases left in between. Germline V CDR1 and CDR2: MNHNS, SASEGT. CDR3 size: 14 residues. Here the CDR3 reads CASSKALTGYEQYV. CDR3 nucleotides: TGTGCCAGCAGTAAGGCCCTGACCGGCTACGAGCAGTACGTC.

This clonotype occurred many times. The chain employs TRBV5-6 and TRBJ2-5; D might be TRBD1 (6 bases). V shed 1 base and J shed 6 bases, with 13 bases lying between them. Germline V gene lookup returns CDR1 SGHDT and CDR2 YYEEEE. The CDR3 is made up of 14 amino acids. CDR3 region: CASSLSGAAKTQYF. CDR3 nucleotides: TGTGCCAGCAGCTTGTCAGGGGCGGCAAAGACCCAGTACTTC. The full variable domain, with the rest looked up from reference TRBV5-6 and TRBJ2-5, is DAGVTQSPTHLIKTRGQQVTLRCSPKSGHDTVSWYQQALGQGPQFIFQYYEEEERQRGNFPDRFSGHQFPNYSSELNVNALLLGDSALYLCASSLSGAAKTQYFGPGTRLLVL.

The table lists this clonotype with many counts. The genes are TRBV20-1 and TRBJ1-6, with 8 bases aligning to TRBD1. Trimming removed 3 bases from V and 4 bases from J; junction bases left unmatched: 8. Looked up from germline, CDR1 is DFQATT and CDR2 is SNEGSKA (reference sequence). The CDR3 is 16 amino acids. The CDR3 reads CSARGGTGGYNSPLHF. In DNA form, the CDR3 reads TGCAGTGCTAGGGGCGGGACAGGAGGGTATAATTCACCCCTCCACTTT.

This clonotype came up many times. V usage is TRBV5-5 and J usage is TRBJ2-3; no clear D gene. V was shortened by 1 base and J by 5 bases, with 14 bases between the two germline ends. This CDR3 contains 15 residues. CDR1 is SGHKS, CDR2 YYEKEE, per germline (reference sequence). CDR3: CASSLRSRAEDTQYF. CDR3 nucleotide sequence: TGTGCCAGCAGCTTGCGGAGCCGAGCTGAAGATACGCAGTATTTT.